The T cell receptor (beta chain) described here comes from a study of a mutant IDH1 vaccine in newly diagnosed glioma. Whole-study context: Patients got their first vaccination 4-6 weeks after radiotherapy alone, or with temozolomide cycles. Among treated patients, roughly 62% were male and about 40% female, and mean age was 40.4 years.

This CDR3 spans 11 amino acids. Deletions cut 7 bases from V and 6 bases from J, with 9 bases between. Germline V CDR1 and CDR2: SEHNR, FQNEAQ (reference sequence). As to time point: week 5, during vaccination. Every single dose of the vaccine, 300 ug of mutant IDH1 20-mer peptide, came with topical imiquimod. In its sample, this clone was seen once. Its specificity is unknown. This table comes from immunoSEQ multiplex PCR, and its TCRdb copy is limited to in-frame clones, with some not included. Of about 59,000 clones listed, over 80% are singletons. The V gene is TRBV7-9, the J gene TRBJ1-1; no clear D. The source of this sequence is a woman in her thirties or forties with glioma. This sample comprised PBMCs, obtained from a glioma patient whose treatment included an IDH1 peptide vaccine. CDR3 coding DNA: TGTGCCAGCAATCCGGTTTCTGAAGCTTTCTTT. The encoded protein is CASNPVSEAFF.